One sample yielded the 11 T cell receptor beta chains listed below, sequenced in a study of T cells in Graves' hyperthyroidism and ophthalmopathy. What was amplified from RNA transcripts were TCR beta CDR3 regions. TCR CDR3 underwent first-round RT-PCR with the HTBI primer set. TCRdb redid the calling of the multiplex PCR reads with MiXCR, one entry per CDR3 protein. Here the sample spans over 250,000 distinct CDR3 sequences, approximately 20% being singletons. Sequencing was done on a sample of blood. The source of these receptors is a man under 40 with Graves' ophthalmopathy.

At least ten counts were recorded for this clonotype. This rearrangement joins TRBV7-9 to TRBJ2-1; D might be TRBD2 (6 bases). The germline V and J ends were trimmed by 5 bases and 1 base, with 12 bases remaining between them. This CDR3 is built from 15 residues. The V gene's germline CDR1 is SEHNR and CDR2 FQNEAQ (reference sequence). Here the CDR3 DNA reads TGTGCCAGCAGCCCAAGCGGACTATCCTACAATGAGCAGTTCTTC. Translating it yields CASSPSGLSYNEQFF.

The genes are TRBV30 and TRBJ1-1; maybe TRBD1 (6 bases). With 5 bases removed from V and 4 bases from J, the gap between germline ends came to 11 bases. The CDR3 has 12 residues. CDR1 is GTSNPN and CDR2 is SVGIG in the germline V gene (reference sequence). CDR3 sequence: CAWAGGGTEAFF. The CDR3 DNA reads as TGTGCCTGGGCGGGAGGGGGCACTGAAGCTTTCTTT.

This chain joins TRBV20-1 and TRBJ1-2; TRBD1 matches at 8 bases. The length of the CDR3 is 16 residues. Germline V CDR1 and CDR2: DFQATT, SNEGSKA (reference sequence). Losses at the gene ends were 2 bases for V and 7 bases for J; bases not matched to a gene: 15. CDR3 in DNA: TGCAGTGCTAGATTAATCGGGAGACAGGGGCTTTCTGGCTACACCTTC. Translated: CSARLIGRQGLSGYTF.

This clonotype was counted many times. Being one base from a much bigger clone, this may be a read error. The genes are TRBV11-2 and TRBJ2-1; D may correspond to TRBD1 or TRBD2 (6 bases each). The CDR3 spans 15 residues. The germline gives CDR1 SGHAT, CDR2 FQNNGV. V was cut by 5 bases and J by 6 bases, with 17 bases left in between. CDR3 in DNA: TGTGCCAGCAGCGACCCGGGACGGGGGCGCAATGAGCAGTTCTTC. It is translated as CASSDPGRGRNEQFF.

The CDR3 loop reads CASSWSLTEAFF. CDR3 sequence (DNA): TGTGCCAGCAGCTGGAGCCTCACTGAAGCTTTCTTT. This sequence joins TRBV5-6 and TRBJ1-1; D gene ambiguous. CDR3 size: 12 residues. CDR1 is SGHDT, CDR2 YYEEEE, per germline. Trimming left V 3 bases short and J 4 bases short, with 7 bases between.

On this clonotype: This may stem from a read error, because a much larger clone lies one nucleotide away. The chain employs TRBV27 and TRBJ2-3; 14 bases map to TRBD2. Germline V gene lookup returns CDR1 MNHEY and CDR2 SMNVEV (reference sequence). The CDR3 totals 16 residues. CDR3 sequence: CASSPWTSGRTDTQCF. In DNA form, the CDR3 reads TGTGCCAGCAGTCCGTGGACTAGCGGGAGGACAGATACGCAGTGTTTT.

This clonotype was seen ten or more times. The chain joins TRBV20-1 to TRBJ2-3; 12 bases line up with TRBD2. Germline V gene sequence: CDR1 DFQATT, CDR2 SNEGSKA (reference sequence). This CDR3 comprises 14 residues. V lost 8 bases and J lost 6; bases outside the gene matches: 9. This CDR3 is CSTYRTSGMDTQYF. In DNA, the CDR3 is TGCAGTACCTACAGGACTAGCGGGATGGATACGCAGTATTTT.

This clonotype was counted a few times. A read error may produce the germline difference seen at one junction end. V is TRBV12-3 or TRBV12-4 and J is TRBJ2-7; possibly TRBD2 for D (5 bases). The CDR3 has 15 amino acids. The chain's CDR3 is CASSYREISSYKQYF. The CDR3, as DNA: TGTGCCAGCAGTTATAGGGAGATTAGCTCCTACAAGCAGTACTTC.

The CDR3 nucleotides are TGCAGCGTTGAAGGGGGGGGCGTGGGGGAGCAGTACTTC. Residues: CSVEGGGVGEQYF. This rearrangement joins TRBV29-1 to TRBJ2-7, with a tentative D call TRBD2 (7 bases). The CDR3 runs to 13 residues. V was shortened by 1 base and J by 7 bases, with 14 bases between the two germline ends. Per germline, CDR1 SQVTM and CDR2 ANQGSEA.

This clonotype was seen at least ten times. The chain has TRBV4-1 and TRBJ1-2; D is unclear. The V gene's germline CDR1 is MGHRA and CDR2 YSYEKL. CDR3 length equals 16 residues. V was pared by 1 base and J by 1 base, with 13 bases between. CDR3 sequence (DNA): TGCGCCAGCAGCCAAGGAGGCGCAGGCAGTAACTATGGCTACACCTTC. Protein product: CASSQGGAGSNYGYTF.

The CDR3 loop is CASSLIGGFGNTEAFF. In DNA form, the CDR3 reads TGTGCCAGCAGCTTAATCGGGGGCTTTGGGAACACTGAAGCTTTCTTT. The rearrangement uses TRBV7-9 and TRBJ1-1; D is possibly TRBD1 (6 bases). Per the germline V gene, CDR1 is SEHNR and CDR2 is FQNEAQ (reference sequence). Trimming stripped 2 bases from V and 1 base from J, with 14 bases between. CDR3 length: 16 residues.